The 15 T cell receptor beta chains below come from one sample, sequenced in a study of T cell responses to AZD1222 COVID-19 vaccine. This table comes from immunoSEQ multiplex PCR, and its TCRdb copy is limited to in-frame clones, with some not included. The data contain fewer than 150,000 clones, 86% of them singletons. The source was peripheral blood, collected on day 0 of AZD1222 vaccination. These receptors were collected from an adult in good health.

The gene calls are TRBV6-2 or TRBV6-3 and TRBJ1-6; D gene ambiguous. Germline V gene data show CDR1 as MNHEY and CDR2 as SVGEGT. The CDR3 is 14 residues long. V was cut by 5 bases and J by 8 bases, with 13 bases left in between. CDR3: CASSHGTRDSPLHF. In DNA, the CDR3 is TGTGCCAGCAGTCATGGCACACGGGATTCACCCCTCCACTTT.

CDR3 nucleotides: TGCAGCGGCGGGGTTAGCTATGGCTACACCTTC. Translated: CSGGVSYGYTF. The gene calls are TRBV29-1 and TRBJ1-2; D ambiguous. Germline V gives CDR1 SQVTM, CDR2 ANQGSEA. Trimming cost V 7 bases and J 4 bases, with 10 bases left between them. The CDR3 sequence is 11 residues long.

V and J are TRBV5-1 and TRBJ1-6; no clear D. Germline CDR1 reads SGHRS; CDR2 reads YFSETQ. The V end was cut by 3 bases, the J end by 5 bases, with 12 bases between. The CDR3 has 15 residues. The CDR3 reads CASSSSIADNSPLHF. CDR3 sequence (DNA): TGCGCCAGCAGCTCCTCGATCGCCGATAATTCACCCCTCCACTTT.

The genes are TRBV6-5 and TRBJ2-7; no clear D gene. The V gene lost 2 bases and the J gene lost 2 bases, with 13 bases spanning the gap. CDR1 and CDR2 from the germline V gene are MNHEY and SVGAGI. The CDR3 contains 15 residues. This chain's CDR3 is CASSYGASPTYEQYF. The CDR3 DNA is TGTGCCAGCAGTTACGGAGCTTCCCCTACCTACGAGCAGTACTTC.

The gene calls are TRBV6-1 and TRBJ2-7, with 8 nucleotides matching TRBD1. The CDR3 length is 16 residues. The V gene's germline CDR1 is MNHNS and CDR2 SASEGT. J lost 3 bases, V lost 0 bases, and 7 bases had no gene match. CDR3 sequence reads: CASSEATGTGLYEQYF. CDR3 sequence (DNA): TGTGCCAGCAGTGAAGCCACTGGGACAGGACTCTACGAGCAGTACTTC.

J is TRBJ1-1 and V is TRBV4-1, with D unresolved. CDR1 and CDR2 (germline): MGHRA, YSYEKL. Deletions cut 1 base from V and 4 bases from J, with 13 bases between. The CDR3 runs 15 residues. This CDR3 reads CASSQVMTTVTEAFF. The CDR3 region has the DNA TGCGCCAGCAGCCAAGTTATGACTACGGTCACTGAAGCTTTCTTT.

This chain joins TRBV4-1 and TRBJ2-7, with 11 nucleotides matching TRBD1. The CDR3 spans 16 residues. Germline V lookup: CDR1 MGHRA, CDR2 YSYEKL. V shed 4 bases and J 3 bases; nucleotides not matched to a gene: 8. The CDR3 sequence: CASSPGPGQGVYEQYF. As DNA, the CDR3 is TGCGCCAGCAGCCCAGGTCCGGGACAGGGGGTCTACGAGCAGTACTTC.

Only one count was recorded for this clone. CDR3 coding DNA: TGTGCCAGCAGTGACCTACAGGGGACCGGGGAGCTGTTTTTT. It codes for CASSDLQGTGELFF. The V and J genes are TRBV7-8 and TRBJ2-2; TRBD1 matches 7 bases. The CDR3 length is 14 residues. CDR1 and CDR2 from the germline V gene are SGHVS and FQNEAQ. V shed 6 bases and J 5 bases; nucleotides not matched to a gene: 6.

The CDR3 loop reads CASSQEGLAVTDTQYF. CDR3 DNA sequence: TGTGCCAGCAGCCAAGAGGGACTAGCGGTCACAGATACGCAGTATTTT. The chain is built from TRBV3-1 (or the pseudogene TRBV3-2) and TRBJ2-3; 11 nucleotides agree with TRBD2. The CDR3 runs to 16 residues. V was clipped by 0 bases and J by 2 bases; unmatched bases: 1. Germline CDR1 LGHDT, CDR2 YNNKEL (reference sequence).

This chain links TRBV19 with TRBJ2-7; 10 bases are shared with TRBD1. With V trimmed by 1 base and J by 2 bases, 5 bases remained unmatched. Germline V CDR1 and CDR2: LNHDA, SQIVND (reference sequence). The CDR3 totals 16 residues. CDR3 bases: TGTGCCAGTAGTATAGGAGCAGGACAGGGGGCCTACGAGCAGTACTTC. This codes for CASSIGAGQGAYEQYF.

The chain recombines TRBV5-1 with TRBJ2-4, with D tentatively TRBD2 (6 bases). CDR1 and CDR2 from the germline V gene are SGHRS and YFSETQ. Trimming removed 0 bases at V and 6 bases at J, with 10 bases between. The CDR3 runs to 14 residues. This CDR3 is CASSLAVGGNIQYF. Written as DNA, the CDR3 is TGCGCCAGCAGCTTGGCTGTCGGGGGAAACATTCAGTACTTC. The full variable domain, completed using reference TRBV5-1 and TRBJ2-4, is KAGVTQTPRYLIKTRGQQVTLSCSPISGHRSVSWYQQTPGQGLQFLFEYFSETQRNKGNFPGRFSGRQFSNSRSEMNVSTLELGDSALYLCASSLAVGGNIQYFGAGTRLSVL.

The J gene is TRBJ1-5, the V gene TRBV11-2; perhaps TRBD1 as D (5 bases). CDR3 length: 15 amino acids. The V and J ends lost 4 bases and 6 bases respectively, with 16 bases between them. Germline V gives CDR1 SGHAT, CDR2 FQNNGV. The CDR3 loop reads CASSSGQGSLQPQHF. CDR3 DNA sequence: TGTGCCAGCAGCTCGGGTCAGGGATCCCTTCAGCCCCAGCATTTT.

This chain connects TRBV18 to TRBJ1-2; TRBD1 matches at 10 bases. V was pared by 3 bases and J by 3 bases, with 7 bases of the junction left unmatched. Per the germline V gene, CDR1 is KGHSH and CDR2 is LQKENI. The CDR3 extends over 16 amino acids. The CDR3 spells CASSPGQGSYYYGYTF. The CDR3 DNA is TGTGCCAGCTCACCGGGACAGGGGAGCTATTACTATGGCTACACCTTC.

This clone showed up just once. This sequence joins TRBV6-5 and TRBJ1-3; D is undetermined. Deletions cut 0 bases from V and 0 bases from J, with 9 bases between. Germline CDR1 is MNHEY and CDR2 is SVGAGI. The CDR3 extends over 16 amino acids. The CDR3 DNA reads TGTGCCAGCAGTTACTCGACGGGCAACTCTGGAAACACCATATATTTT. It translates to CASSYSTGNSGNTIYF.

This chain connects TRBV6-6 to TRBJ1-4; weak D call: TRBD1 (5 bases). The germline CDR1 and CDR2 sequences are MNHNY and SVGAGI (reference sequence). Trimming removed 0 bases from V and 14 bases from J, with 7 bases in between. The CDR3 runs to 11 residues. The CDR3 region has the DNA TGTGCCAGCAGTTACTCGGGGCCCCTGTTTTTT. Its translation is CASSYSGPLFF.